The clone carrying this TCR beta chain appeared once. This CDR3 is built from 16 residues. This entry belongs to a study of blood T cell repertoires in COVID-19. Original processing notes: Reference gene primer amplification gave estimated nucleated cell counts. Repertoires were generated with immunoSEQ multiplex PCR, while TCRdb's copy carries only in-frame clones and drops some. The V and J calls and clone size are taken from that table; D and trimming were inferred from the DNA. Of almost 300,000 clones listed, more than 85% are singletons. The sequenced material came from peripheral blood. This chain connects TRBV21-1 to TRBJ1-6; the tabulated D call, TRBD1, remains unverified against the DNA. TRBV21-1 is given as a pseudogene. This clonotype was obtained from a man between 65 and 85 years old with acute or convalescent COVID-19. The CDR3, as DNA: TGTGCCAGCAGCAAACCCGACAGTCTCTATAATTCACCCCTCCACTTT. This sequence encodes CASSKPDSLYNSPLHF.